This TCR beta chain originates from a study of tumor-infiltrating lymphocytes in oesophageal squamous cell carcinoma. The V gene's germline CDR1 is SGHVS and CDR2 FNYEAQ. The CDR3 loop spans 14 amino acids. Trimming removed 7 bases from V and 7 bases from J, with 20 bases in between. TCRdb redid the calling of the PCR reads with MiXCR, one entry per CDR3 protein. The data contain 21,000 or so distinct CDR3 sequences, around two fifths of them singletons. Source material: esophageal tumor tissue. The sequence was collected from a male donor with esophageal squamous cell carcinoma. This chain connects TRBV7-6 to TRBJ2-7; D possibly corresponds to TRBD2 (5 bases). The CDR3 sequence is CASTVGSSYNEQYF. Written as DNA, the CDR3 is TGTGCCAGCACCGTGGGGAGCTCCTACAATGAGCAGTACTTC. The full variable domain, with the rest looked up from reference TRBV7-6 and TRBJ2-7, is GAGVSQSPRYKVTKRGQDVALRCDPISGHVSLYWYRQALGQGPEFLTYFNYEAQQDKSGLPNDRFSAERPEGSISTLTIQRTEQRDSAMYRCASTVGSSYNEQYFGPGTRLTVT.